The rows below give T cell receptor beta chains drawn from one sample of a study of T-cell reconstitution after alpha-beta-depleted transplantation in children. TCRdb analysed the PCR reads with MiXCR anew, one entry per CDR3 protein. The table includes 500,000 to 600,000 distinct CDR3 sequences, approximately 32% detected once. Here the sequenced sample was PBMCs from the stem cell graft donor, taken from the stem cell graft. Every receptor here comes from a human donor who donated a stem cell graft to a child with aplastic anemia. The CDR3 runs from the conserved cysteine through the conserved F or W. D genes are given only for firm matches. A row's size may be missing; if present it is once, few, many or a size class.

TRBV20-1	TRBJ2-3	.	TRBD2	TGCAGTGCTTTTAGACTAGCGGGAGGGCCACTCCAAACAGATACGCAGTATTTT	CSAFRLAGGPLQTDTQYF
TRBV30	TRBJ2-5	few	.	TGTGCCTGGAGTTCCCGACAGGCCCAGTACTTC	CAWSSRQAQYF
TRBV28	TRBJ1-1	.	.	TGTGCCAGCAGTTTCCCCGGGGGCAGCCCCGGCGCTGAAGCTTTCTTT	CASSFPGGSPGAEAFF
TRBV6-1	TRBJ1-5	.	.	TGTGCCAGCGCACCTCGAGGCAATCAGCCCCAGCATTTT	CASAPRGNQPQHF
TRBV28	TRBJ2-7	.	.	TGTGCCAGCAGTGTACAATCCGGGACATGGAGTTCCTACGAGCAGTACTTC	CASSVQSGTWSSYEQYF
TRBV13	TRBJ2-7	.	.	TGTGCCAGCAGCTTGAGCAGGGACTACGAGCAGTACTTC	CASSLSRDYEQYF
TRBV9	TRBJ2-7	few	TRBD1	TGTGCCAGCAGCCATTCGGACAGGGTCTACGAGCAGTACTTC	CASSHSDRVYEQYF
TRBV5-6	TRBJ1-4	few	.	TGTGCCAGCAGCTTGGGGCTGGGCGAAAAACTGTTTTTT	CASSLGLGEKLFF
TRBV29-1	TRBJ2-7	few	.	TGCAGCGTCGGAGGCGGGACAGCTAACTACGAGCAGTACTTC	CSVGGGTANYEQYF
TRBV7-9	TRBJ2-2	once	.	TGTGCCAGCAGCTTAAGTCAGGGTCCCGGGGAGCTGTTTTTT	CASSLSQGPGELFF
TRBV19	TRBJ1-5	few	.	TGTGCCAGCGCACAGGGCCGCAATCAGCCCCAGCATTTT	CASAQGRNQPQHF
TRBV12-3/TRBV12-4	TRBJ2-2	few	TRBD2	TGTGCCAGCAGCCGCCTATTCGTAGCGGGAGGCACCGGGGAGCTGTTTTTT	CASSRLFVAGGTGELFF
TRBV7-2	TRBJ2-7	few	.	TGTGCCAGCAGCTGGGCAGTGGACAAATACGAGCAGTACTTC	CASSWAVDKYEQYF
TRBV7-9	TRBJ1-2	.	.	TGTGCCAGCAGGACTACAGGTCTCCAAGGCTACACCTTC	CASRTTGLQGYTF
TRBV9	TRBJ1-6	.	TRBD1	TGTGCCAGCAGCTCCCGATCGGGACAGGGACTGGATTCACCCCTCCACTTT	CASSSRSGQGLDSPLHF
TRBV15	TRBJ2-7	.	.	TGTGCCACATCGGACCTGGGCGGGGCTTACTACGAGCAGTACTTC	CATSDLGGAYYEQYF
TRBV10-3	TRBJ1-5	few	.	TGTGCCATCAGTGAGGGTCATAGCAATCAGCCCCAGCATTTT	CAISEGHSNQPQHF
TRBV5-4	TRBJ2-5	once	TRBD1	TGTGCCAGCAGCTTGAGGGGGCTATCAGAGACCCAGTACTTC	CASSLRGLSETQYF
TRBV6-4	TRBJ2-2	.	.	TGTGCCAGCAGTCCCGGCCCGGACATCTTAGCCGGGGAGCTGTTTTTT	CASSPGPDILAGELFF
TRBV6-2/TRBV6-3	TRBJ2-1	.	.	TGTGCCAGCAGCCAGGGAGCAGCGGCCTCCTACAATGAGCAGTTCTTC	CASSQGAAASYNEQFF
TRBV12-3/TRBV12-4	TRBJ2-5	many	TRBD2	TGTGCCAGCTCCCTAGCGGGAGTGGAGACCCAGTACTTC	CASSLAGVETQYF
TRBV7-9	TRBJ2-7	.	TRBD2	TGTGCCAGCAGCTTAGCGATGAGCGGGAGGCACGAGCAGTACTTC	CASSLAMSGRHEQYF
TRBV4-3	TRBJ2-1	.	TRBD2	TGCGCCAGCAGCCAAGATGGCGGGAGGGATTACAATGAGCAGTTCTTC	CASSQDGGRDYNEQFF
TRBV5-1	TRBJ1-2	.	TRBD1	TGCGCCAGCAGCTTGGATTACCTGGGACAGTCCCAACTTGGCTACACCTTC	CASSLDYLGQSQLGYTF
TRBV12-3/TRBV12-4	TRBJ1-1	few	.	TGTGCCAGTGGGACCTCTTTCACTGAAGCTTTCTTT	CASGTSFTEAFF
TRBV20-1	TRBJ2-1	few	.	TGCAGTGCTAGCGGGACCTACAATGAGCAGTTCTTC	CSASGTYNEQFF
TRBV6-1	TRBJ1-5	.	.	TGTGCCAGCGGGGCAGGGGTGAGACATCAGCCCCAGCATTTT	CASGAGVRHQPQHF
TRBV6-2/TRBV6-3	TRBJ2-2	.	TRBD1	TGTGCCAGCAGCAATCGACAGGGGCGGACCGGGGAGCTGTTTTTT	CASSNRQGRTGELFF
TRBV5-6	TRBJ2-2	few	TRBD1	TGTGCCAGCAGCTTGAGGGGGGGAACGGACAGGGGATCCGGGGAGCTGTTTTTT	CASSLRGGTDRGSGELFF
TRBV12-3/TRBV12-4	TRBJ1-6	.	.	TGTGCCAGCAGTTTAGCAGGGGCGAGCAATTCACCCCTCCACTTT	CASSLAGASNSPLHF
TRBV29-1	TRBJ2-3	few	TRBD2	TGCAGCGTTGGAGGTGGGAGGGACGCAGATACGCAGTATTTT	CSVGGGRDADTQYF
TRBV12-3/TRBV12-4	TRBJ2-2	.	TRBD2	TGTGCCAGCAGTTTAGCGAGAGGAGCGGGAGCGGACACCGGGGAGCTGTTTTTT	CASSLARGAGADTGELFF
TRBV25-1	TRBJ2-2	few	.	TGTGCCAGCAGTTGGTCTACGTCGGGGGAGCTGTTTTTT	CASSWSTSGELFF
TRBV29-1	TRBJ1-1	.	.	TGCAGCGTTGAAGGCAGGCTTTACACTGAAGCTTTCTTT	CSVEGRLYTEAFF
TRBV30	TRBJ2-3	few	.	TGTGCCTGGAGTCACACAGATACGCAGTATTTT	CAWSHTDTQYF
TRBV25-1	TRBJ1-2	few	.	TGTGCCAGCACTTCCTCCGTTAACTATGGCTACACCTTC	CASTSSVNYGYTF
TRBV28	TRBJ2-7	.	TRBD1	TGTGCCAGCAGTTCCGGGGTTCACCGGGACAGGAGCTCCTACGAGCAGTACTTC	CASSSGVHRDRSSYEQYF
TRBV12-3/TRBV12-4	TRBJ2-2	.	.	TGTGCCAGCAGCAGGGTCGCGAACACCGGGGAGCTGTTTTTT	CASSRVANTGELFF
TRBV11-2	TRBJ2-4	.	.	TGTGCCAGCAGCTTAGACGGACAACTTCTAGCCAAAAACATTCAGTACTTC	CASSLDGQLLAKNIQYF
TRBV28	TRBJ2-1	once	TRBD2	TGTGCCAGCAGCCTAGCGGGAGGTTTATGGTATGAGCAGTTCTTC	CASSLAGGLWYEQFF
TRBV6-2/TRBV6-3	TRBJ2-7	few	TRBD1	TGTGCCAGCACCCCGGGACAGGGAACATCCCTCTCCTACGAGCAGTACTTC	CASTPGQGTSLSYEQYF
TRBV20-1	TRBJ2-7	.	TRBD2	TGCAGTGCTAGAGATCCGTCTAGCGGGGCGATCGAGCAGTACTTC	CSARDPSSGAIEQYF
TRBV27	TRBJ2-3	.	TRBD2	TGTGCCAGCATCCACTACTTAGCGGGCCCCCTCCAGGATACGCAGTATTTT	CASIHYLAGPLQDTQYF
TRBV5-1	TRBJ2-1	few	TRBD2	TGCGCCAGCAGCTGGGCAACTAGCGGGAGAGAGTTCTATGAGCAGTTCTTC	CASSWATSGREFYEQFF
TRBV12-3/TRBV12-4	TRBJ2-3	few	TRBD2	TGTGCCAGCAGTAAGCGGGAGGGCACAGATACGCAGTATTTT	CASSKREGTDTQYF
TRBV29-1	TRBJ2-5	.	.	TGCAGCGTTGAAGATTGGGGGGACATAATCCAAGAGACCCAGTACTTC	CSVEDWGDIIQETQYF
TRBV7-2	TRBJ2-5	.	.	TGTGCCAGCAGCTTATCTGGGGCGAGAGAGACCCAGTACTTC	CASSLSGARETQYF
TRBV5-6	TRBJ1-5	.	TRBD1	TGTGCCAGCAGCTTGTGGACAGGGAAGGGTCGGGCCCAGCATTTT	CASSLWTGKGRAQHF
TRBV9	TRBJ2-1	.	.	TGTGCCAGCAGCGTATATGAAGCAACCGAGCAGTTCTTC	CASSVYEATEQFF
TRBV21-1	TRBJ1-3	few	.	TGTGCCAGCAGCAAACTCAGTCTCTCTGGAAACACCATATATTTT	CASSKLSLSGNTIYF
TRBV29-1	TRBJ2-5	.	TRBD1	TGCAGCGTGGGACAGTTAAAAGAGACCCAGTACTTC	CSVGQLKETQYF